What follows describes a single T cell receptor (beta chain). This sample was taken from a study of blood T cell repertoires in COVID-19. Patients from Seattle were sampled longitudinally, starting during active infection. CDR1 MDHEN and CDR2 SYDVKM come from the germline V gene. This CDR3 region has 14 residues. The V and J ends lost 5 bases and 6 bases respectively, with 17 bases between them. Clones were sequenced by immunoSEQ multiplex PCR, and TCRdb holds only the in-frame ones, with some missing. Of 75,000 to 95,000 clones listed, 87% are singletons. Material: peripheral blood. This clonotype originated in a woman in her sixties with COVID-19, enrolled during active disease. This chain connects TRBV28 to TRBJ2-7; D possibly corresponds to TRBD1 (6 bases). The CDR3 region has the DNA TGTGCCAGCAGTCCCGCCGGGACACGGCGCGAGCAGTACTTC. Amino acid sequence: CASSPAGTRREQYF.